The 23 T cell receptor beta chains below were found in one sample sequenced in a study of blood T cell repertoires in COVID-19. Generated by immunoSEQ multiplex PCR, the TCRdb table keeps only in-frame clones and is missing some. The table shows under 75,000 clones, with 88% occurring only once. Sequenced input: peripheral blood. These receptors were obtained from an elderly woman with active COVID-19.

The J gene is TRBJ2-2, the V gene TRBV5-4; 7 nucleotides line up with TRBD1. With 3 bases clipped from V and 3 bases from J, the junction kept 2 bases outside the gene matches. Germline V gene lookup returns CDR1 SGHNT and CDR2 YYREEE (reference sequence). CDR3 length equals 14 residues. CDR3 coding DNA: TGTGCCAGCAGCTCAAGGGGGCACACCGGGGAGCTGTTTTTT. It codes for CASSSRGHTGELFF.

J is TRBJ2-7 and V is TRBV6-5; 7 nucleotides match TRBD1. J was trimmed by 4 bases and V by 9 bases; bases with no gene match: 9. CDR1 and CDR2 (germline): MNHEY, SVGAGI. The CDR3 covers 13 residues. The CDR3 DNA follows: TGTGCCAGTTCAAACAGGGGAGAATACGAGCAGTACTTC. It yields the protein CASSNRGEYEQYF.

The rearrangement uses TRBV29-1 and TRBJ2-3, with 8 bases that match TRBD2. This CDR3 has 16 amino acids. Trimming cost V 6 bases and J 4 bases; bases outside gene matches: 15. The V gene's germline CDR1 is SQVTM and CDR2 ANQGSEA. In DNA form, the CDR3 reads TGCAGCGTCCCCACCTCCCCCGGGGGGGGACCAGATACGCAGTATTTT. The encoded protein is CSVPTSPGGGPDTQYF.

There are a few counts of this clone. One end of the junction fails to match germline, which may point to a read error. V usage is TRBV7-2 and J usage is TRBJ2-1; a possible D gene is TRBD1 (5 bases). The CDR3 has 15 residues. Germline-derived CDR1 and CDR2 are SGHTA and FQGNSA. CDR3 sequence reads: CASSLVWGSHNEQFF. The CDR3 bases are TGTGCCAGCAGCCTCGTCTGGGGCTCCCACAATGAGCAGTTCTTC.

This chain uses TRBV5-1 with TRBJ2-3; a possible D gene is TRBD1 (6 bases). The CDR3 has 15 amino acids. V lost 1 base and J lost 8, with 17 bases in between. Germline CDR1 SGHRS, CDR2 YFSETQ. CDR3: CASSLMAGVLGTQYF. The CDR3 DNA follows: TGCGCCAGCAGCTTGATGGCAGGGGTTCTTGGTACGCAGTATTTT.

This sequence joins TRBV4-3 and TRBJ2-7; 10 bases are shared with TRBD1. The V gene's germline CDR1 is LGHNA and CDR2 YSLEER. With 5 bases clipped from V and 4 bases from J, the junction kept 8 bases outside the gene matches. This CDR3 is built from 15 residues. The DNA for the CDR3 is TGCGCCAGCAGCTTTGGGACAGGGGTGGGGTACGAGCAGTACTTC. This translates into CASSFGTGVGYEQYF.

The V gene is TRBV4-3, the J gene TRBJ2-5; a weak D match, TRBD1 (5 bases). Trimming took off 4 bases at V and 3 bases at J, with 18 bases between the two ends. The CDR3 runs to 16 residues. Germline V lookup: CDR1 LGHNA, CDR2 YSLEER. The CDR3 region has the DNA TGCGCCAGCAGCCGGGCTTGGGGCATGGGTAAAGAGACCCAGTACTTC. Encoded protein: CASSRAWGMGKETQYF.

This clone was detected once. The J gene is TRBJ2-1, the V gene TRBV6-2 or TRBV6-3; D not certain. The V gene lost 5 bases and the J gene lost 8 bases, with 19 bases spanning the gap. The CDR3 is 15 residues long. Germline CDR1 and CDR2: MNHEY and SVGEGT. CDR3: CASSTTRQYKHEQFF. The DNA for the CDR3 is TGTGCCAGCAGTACTACTCGCCAGTATAAACATGAGCAGTTCTTC.

CDR3 DNA: TGTGCCAGTAGTCCCTTCCCCCCAGGGTTCAACGAGCAGTACTTC. It codes for CASSPFPPGFNEQYF. This sequence joins TRBV19 and TRBJ2-7; tentatively, D is TRBD1 (5 bases). The CDR3 is made up of 15 amino acids. V lost 5 bases, J lost 5 bases, and 19 bases lay in between. Germline lookup yields CDR1 LNHDA and CDR2 SQIVND (reference sequence).

The gene calls are TRBV7-3 and TRBJ1-1; TRBD1 aligns across 9 bases. Germline CDR1 SGHTA, CDR2 FQGTGA. CDR3 length equals 14 residues. V gave up 5 bases and J gave up 1 base; unmatched junction bases: 2. For the CDR3, the DNA is TGTGCCAGCAGCGAACAGGGGGCGAACACTGAAGCTTTCTTT. Amino acid sequence: CASSEQGANTEAFF.

The V gene is TRBV3-1 (or the pseudogene TRBV3-2), the J gene TRBJ2-5; no clear D. Trimming pared 1 base from V and 4 bases from J, leaving 10 bases between. This CDR3 is built from 14 residues. Germline V CDR1 and CDR2: LGHDT, YNNKEL (reference sequence). The DNA for the CDR3 is TGTGCCAGCAGCCAAGGAAATAGCATAGAGACCCAGTACTTC. This codes for CASSQGNSIETQYF.

The rearrangement joins TRBV4-1 to TRBJ2-1; 8 positions agree with TRBD2. Germline trimming cut 3 bases from V and 3 bases from J; bases unmatched to any gene: 7. This CDR3 has 16 residues. Per the germline V gene, CDR1 is MGHRA and CDR2 is YSYEKL. This CDR3 is CASSHRTSRHYNEQFF. The CDR3 DNA is TGCGCCAGCAGCCATCGGACTAGCCGACACTACAATGAGCAGTTCTTC.

This chain connects TRBV7-2 to TRBJ1-3; 10 bases agree with TRBD1. After removal of 1 base from V and 7 bases from J, the junction contained 4 bases not matched to a gene. Germline CDR1 and CDR2: SGHTA and FQGNSA. The CDR3 loop spans 15 amino acids. The CDR3 nucleotides are TGTGCCAGCAGCTTAGTTGTGGGACAGGGGAACACCATATATTTT. As protein: CASSLVVGQGNTIYF.

CDR3 protein: CASSLGFSTWETQYF. CDR3 in DNA: TGTGCCAGCAGCTTGGGTTTCAGTACCTGGGAGACCCAGTACTTC. This chain uses TRBV5-6 with TRBJ2-5; D gene ambiguous. The CDR3 is 15 amino acids. V lost 0 bases and J 5 bases, leaving 14 bases between the germline ends. Per germline, CDR1 SGHDT and CDR2 YYEEEE.

The chain combines TRBV9 with TRBJ1-2; D not resolved. The germline gives CDR1 SGDLS, CDR2 YYNGEE. Deletions cut 4 bases from V and 5 bases from J, with 18 bases between. The CDR3 has 15 residues. The CDR3 is CASSPRVREVYGYTF. As DNA, the CDR3 is TGTGCCAGCAGCCCTCGGGTGAGGGAGGTTTATGGCTACACCTTC.

This clone has a single count. This chain connects TRBV5-1 to TRBJ1-1; TRBD1 is a possible D gene (6 bases). There are 13 residues in the CDR3. Trimming took off 4 bases at V and 5 bases at J, with 12 bases between the two ends. Germline V gene lookup returns CDR1 SGHRS and CDR2 YFSETQ. The CDR3 here is CASSQTGGTEAFF. The CDR3 DNA follows: TGCGCCAGCAGCCAGACAGGTGGGACTGAAGCTTTCTTT.

In this sample, this clone turned up a few times. V usage is TRBV9 and J usage is TRBJ2-7; D call uncertain. CDR1 and CDR2 from the germline V gene are SGDLS and YYNGEE. The CDR3 contains 16 residues. V was trimmed by 1 base and J by 1 base, leaving 15 bases between them. CDR3 sequence reads: CASSVNLDTPSYEQYF. DNA of the CDR3: TGTGCCAGCAGCGTAAATCTAGATACCCCTTCCTACGAGCAGTACTTC. The entire variable domain, with the rest obtained from reference TRBV9 and TRBJ2-7, is as follows: DSGVTQTPKHLITATGQRVTLRCSPRSGDLSVYWYQQSLDQGLQFLIQYYNGEERAKGNILERFSAQQFPDLHSELNLSSLELGDSALYFCASSVNLDTPSYEQYFGPGTRLTVT.

The CDR3 is CASSQVITSGGVNEQFF. The CDR3 coding sequence is TGCGCCAGCAGCCAAGTCATCACTAGCGGGGGGGTAAATGAGCAGTTCTTC. The chain uses TRBV4-1 and TRBJ2-1, with 13 bases fitting TRBD2. V gave up 1 base and J gave up 7 bases; unmatched junction bases: 7. Germline V gene data show CDR1 as MGHRA and CDR2 as YSYEKL. The CDR3 spans 17 residues.

This chain joins TRBV19 and TRBJ2-2, with D possibly matching TRBD2 (6 bases). Germline V gene sequence: CDR1 LNHDA, CDR2 SQIVND (reference sequence). This CDR3 spans 15 amino acids. The V gene lost 4 bases and the J gene lost 6 bases, with 15 bases spanning the gap. This CDR3 reads CASSRRELLSGELFF. CDR3 bases: TGTGCCAGTAGTAGGCGGGAATTACTTTCCGGGGAGCTGTTTTTT.

This chain uses TRBV19 with TRBJ2-5, with D possibly being TRBD2 (5 bases). The CDR3 covers 14 residues. The V gene lost 6 bases and the J gene lost 5 bases, with 16 bases spanning the gap. The germline V gene has CDR1 LNHDA and CDR2 SQIVND (reference sequence). CDR3 sequence: CASRGWGVGETQYF. CDR3 nucleotide sequence: TGTGCCAGTAGGGGCTGGGGAGTGGGGGAGACCCAGTACTTC.

The rearrangement uses TRBV30 and TRBJ1-6; 8 bases align to TRBD1. J was trimmed by 16 bases and V by 4 bases; bases with no gene match: 9. The CDR3 sequence is 12 residues long. Germline assignment: CDR1 GTSNPN and CDR2 SVGIG (reference sequence). Here the CDR3 DNA reads TGTGCCTGGACGGCAGGGGGCCCTTCACTCCACTTT. This sequence encodes CAWTAGGPSLHF. The whole variable domain, filled in from reference TRBV30 and TRBJ1-6, reads SQTIHQWPATLVQPVGSPLSLECTVEGTSNPNLYWYRQAAGRGLQLLFYSVGIGQISSEVPQNLSASRPQDRQFILSSKKLLLSDSGFYLCAWTAGGPSLHFGNGTRLTVT.

The rearrangement joins TRBV2 to TRBJ2-3; TRBD2 aligns across 14 bases. The CDR3 is 18 amino acids. The V segment lost 7 bases and the J segment 0 bases; nucleotides outside the gene matches: 9. Germline V gene data show CDR1 as SNHLY and CDR2 as FYNNEI. The CDR3 sequence is CASIGGLAGASSTDTQYF. The CDR3 nucleotides read TGTGCCAGCATAGGGGGACTAGCGGGGGCCTCTAGCACAGATACGCAGTATTTT.

This chain connects TRBV7-3 to TRBJ2-5; 8 bases are shared with TRBD2. CDR1 is SGHTA, CDR2 FQGTGA, per germline. J was trimmed by 6 bases and V by 1 base; bases with no gene match: 7. CDR3 size: 15 residues. The CDR3 loop is CASSLRAGDAQTQYF. The CDR3, as DNA: TGTGCCAGCAGCTTAAGAGCGGGGGATGCCCAGACCCAGTACTTC.